The clone carrying this T cell receptor beta chain has at least ten counts. Its antigen is not known. This specimen belongs to a study of T-cell memory formation after mild COVID-19. Constant-segment primers were used for 5'RACE, and the resulting TCR alpha and TCR beta cDNA libraries carried sample barcodes and UMIs. TCRdb called the 5' RACE reads again in MiXCR, with one record for every CDR3 protein. Seen here are about 420,000 distinct CDR3 sequences, more than 20% observed once, and the top ten hold about an eighth. V was shortened by 1 base and J by 0 bases, with 14 bases between the two germline ends. Germline assignment: CDR1 SGHKS and CDR2 YYEKEE (reference sequence). The length of the CDR3 is 17 residues. Study outcomes and limitations: CD4+ clones that contracted lay mainly in CM and EM; CD8+ ones lay in EMRA. Researchers found some responding clones in pre-infection memory, a sign that cross-reactive memory joined. The authors did not confirm SARS-CoV-2 specificity of second-wave clones peaking day 37.

The V and J genes are TRBV5-5 and TRBJ2-4; D is perhaps TRBD2 (5 bases). The receptor comes from an adult woman who had mild COVID-19 (a few samples of this study predate the infection). Cell type and time point are not known. Sequenced: PBMCs or a T cell subset sorted from them (not recorded which). Written as DNA, the CDR3 is TGTGCCAGCAGCTTGAACGGAGCGGCAGTAGCCAAAAACATTCAGTACTTC. This sequence encodes CASSLNGAAVAKNIQYF.